The 21 T cell receptor beta chains below all came from one sample that was sequenced in a study of blood T cell repertoires in COVID-19. Generated by immunoSEQ multiplex PCR, the TCRdb table keeps only in-frame clones and is missing some. The data show approximately 260,000 clones, about 86% seen once. Sequenced: PBMCs or T cells enriched from blood (not recorded which). The receptors come from a woman aged 40 to 50 with acute COVID-19.

J is TRBJ2-7 and V is TRBV29-1; 12 bases align to TRBD2. J lost 1 base, V lost 4 bases, and 8 bases had no gene match. CDR1 is SQVTM and CDR2 is ANQGSEA in the germline V gene. This CDR3 is 16 amino acids long. For the CDR3, the DNA is TGCAGCGTTGGGGGGGAGACTAGCGGGAGTTCCTACGAGCAGTACTTC. Amino acid sequence: CSVGGETSGSSYEQYF.

This chain connects TRBV6-4 to TRBJ1-5, with D tentatively TRBD1 (5 bases). This CDR3 contains 13 residues. V was shortened by 8 bases and J by 3 bases, with 11 bases between the two germline ends. Germline V gives CDR1 MRHNA, CDR2 SNTAGT. The chain's CDR3 is CASSTAFNQPQHF. For the CDR3, the DNA is TGTGCCAGCTCGACAGCCTTCAATCAGCCCCAGCATTTT.

The J gene is TRBJ2-3, the V gene TRBV4-1, with 7 bases aligning to TRBD2. This CDR3 contains 15 residues. Germline CDR1 and CDR2: MGHRA and YSYEKL. V lost 6 bases, J lost 2 bases, and 8 bases stayed unmatched. In DNA, the CDR3 is TGCGCCAGCAGATTTACGCGGGGGTCCACAGATACGCAGTATTTT. Its translation: CASRFTRGSTDTQYF.

The V call is TRBV6-1, the J call TRBJ2-7, with TRBD1 matching 9 bases. Trimming removed 2 bases from V and 2 bases from J; junction bases left unmatched: 4. Germline V lookup: CDR1 MNHNS, CDR2 SASEGT. The CDR3 runs 15 residues. The CDR3 DNA reads TGTGCCAGCAGTGAACAGACAGGGGGGGCCTACGAGCAGTACTTC. This translates into CASSEQTGGAYEQYF.

The rearrangement uses TRBV2 and TRBJ2-7; D is perhaps TRBD2 (6 bases). This CDR3 is built from 15 residues. Trimming stripped 5 bases from V and 0 bases from J, with 14 bases between. CDR1 and CDR2 from the germline V gene are SNHLY and FYNNEI. For the CDR3, the DNA is TGTGCCAGCAGTATGGCTAGCGAACTCTCCTACGAGCAGTACTTC. Translating it yields CASSMASELSYEQYF.

The chain carries TRBV27 and TRBJ2-7; possible D gene TRBD1, 6 bases. The CDR3 is made up of 12 amino acids. V dropped 5 bases and J dropped 5 bases, with 10 bases sitting between them. Germline assignment: CDR1 MNHEY and CDR2 SMNVEV (reference sequence). The CDR3 loop reads CASSAGVNEQYF. The CDR3 DNA sequence: TGTGCCAGCAGTGCAGGGGTTAACGAGCAGTACTTC.

The CDR3 loop reads CASSYNLAYEQYF. CDR3 sequence (DNA): TGTGCCAGCAGTTACAACTTAGCCTACGAGCAGTACTTC. The genes are TRBV6-5 and TRBJ2-7, with no clear D. CDR1 is MNHEY, CDR2 SVGAGI, per germline. The CDR3 runs 13 residues. Trimming shortened V by 2 bases and J by 2 bases, and 7 bases separated the two germline ends.

J is TRBJ2-5 and V is TRBV3-1 (or the pseudogene TRBV3-2), with TRBD2 identical over 13 bases. From germline, CDR1 is LGHDT and CDR2 YNNKEL (reference sequence). This CDR3 has 15 residues. J lost 5 bases, V lost 4 bases, and 4 bases had no gene match. The CDR3 region has the DNA TGTGCCAGCAGCCTACGGACTAGCGGGAGTGAGACCCAGTACTTC. Encoded protein: CASSLRTSGSETQYF.

The chain is built from TRBV5-5 and TRBJ2-1; 11 bases align to TRBD2. The germline CDR1 and CDR2 sequences are SGHKS and YYEKEE (reference sequence). V trimming: 4 bases; J trimming: 8 bases; junction bases outside the gene matches: 11. The CDR3 runs to 16 residues. The DNA for the CDR3 is TGTGCCAGCAGCCGCAAGGTCCTAGCGGGAGGCGATGAGCAGTTCTTC. Translated: CASSRKVLAGGDEQFF.

The chain links TRBV30 to TRBJ1-1; 11 positions agree with TRBD1. There are 16 residues in the CDR3. The germline gives CDR1 GTSNPN, CDR2 SVGIG (reference sequence). The junction had 13 bases not matched to a gene; V was cut back by 6 bases and J by 4 bases. CDR3 nucleotides: TGTGCCTGTGATAAAGGACAGGGGGCAAAGGGCACTGAAGCTTTCTTT. This encodes CACDKGQGAKGTEAFF.

The rearrangement joins TRBV7-6 to TRBJ2-1; D gene unclear. V dropped 5 bases and J dropped 2 bases, with 13 bases sitting between them. CDR3 length: 15 amino acids. Germline assignment: CDR1 SGHVS and CDR2 FNYEAQ. DNA of the CDR3: TGTGCCAGCAGCGAGACCGGGTCTCCCTACAATGAGCAGTTCTTC. It yields the protein CASSETGSPYNEQFF.

The CDR3 DNA is TGTGCCAGCAGTAGGGGCGGGAGCTACAATGAGCAGTTCTTC. Its translation: CASSRGGSYNEQFF. The genes are TRBV25-1 and TRBJ2-1, with 7 positions matching TRBD2. The ends lost 5 bases at V and 3 bases at J; junction bases unmatched: 4. In germline, CDR1 is MGHDK, CDR2 SYGVNS. The CDR3 is 14 residues long.

CDR3 nucleotides: TGTGCCAGCAGTTTAGCTAGCGGATCCTACAATGAGCAGTTCTTC. Translating it yields CASSLASGSYNEQFF. The V gene is TRBV27, the J gene TRBJ2-1, with TRBD2 identical over 7 bases. Per germline, CDR1 MNHEY and CDR2 SMNVEV (reference sequence). This CDR3 spans 15 amino acids. The V segment lost 2 bases and the J segment 1 base; nucleotides outside the gene matches: 2.

This sequence joins TRBV30 and TRBJ2-3, with unresolved D. The CDR3 length is 12 residues. Per germline, CDR1 GTSNPN and CDR2 SVGIG (reference sequence). V dropped 3 bases and J dropped 0 bases, with 4 bases sitting between them. The DNA for the CDR3 is TGTGCCTGGAGCCGGAGCACAGATACGCAGTATTTT. Translation: CAWSRSTDTQYF.

This chain links TRBV9 with TRBJ1-5, with D perhaps TRBD1 (6 bases). Germline V lookup: CDR1 SGDLS, CDR2 YYNGEE. The CDR3 is 17 residues long. Trimming stripped 3 bases from V and 0 bases from J, with 16 bases between. The CDR3 loop is CASSAGGTPYSNQPQHF. DNA for the CDR3: TGTGCCAGCAGCGCCGGTGGGACACCTTATAGCAATCAGCCCCAGCATTTT.

The J gene is TRBJ2-7, the V gene TRBV19; 7 bases fit TRBD2. Germline V gene lookup returns CDR1 LNHDA and CDR2 SQIVND (reference sequence). The CDR3 has 14 amino acids. J was trimmed by 4 bases and V by 3 bases; bases with no gene match: 6. CDR3 region: CASSMAGEGYEQYF. CDR3 DNA: TGTGCCAGTAGTATGGCGGGAGAAGGGTACGAGCAGTACTTC. Full variable domain (remainder filled in from reference TRBV19 and TRBJ2-7): DGGITQSPKYLFRKEGQNVTLSCEQNLNHDAMYWYRQDPGQGLRLIYYSQIVNDFQKGDIAEGYSVSREKKESFPLTVTSAQKNPTAFYLCASSMAGEGYEQYFGPGTRLTVT.

V gene TRBV4-1 combines with J gene TRBJ1-1; 9 bases agree with TRBD1. The CDR3 sequence is 15 residues long. Germline V gives CDR1 MGHRA, CDR2 YSYEKL. Losses at the gene ends were 4 bases for V and 5 bases for J; bases not matched to a gene: 8. The CDR3 loop is CASSPLGQGSTEAFF. The CDR3 DNA reads TGCGCCAGCAGCCCACTGGGACAGGGAAGTACTGAAGCTTTCTTT.

V is TRBV6-1 and J is TRBJ1-2, with D unresolved. V was clipped by 5 bases and J by 8 bases, with 18 bases between them. Per germline, CDR1 MNHNS and CDR2 SASEGT. This CDR3 has 14 residues. Here the CDR3 reads CASSSRSSERGYTF. The CDR3, as DNA: TGTGCCAGCAGTTCTCGGTCTTCGGAGCGGGGCTACACCTTC.

The V call is TRBV18, the J call TRBJ1-4; TRBD1 matches 7 bases. The junction had 15 bases not matched to a gene; V was cut back by 2 bases and J by 3 bases. CDR1 KGHSH and CDR2 LQKENI come from the germline V gene. This CDR3 is built from 19 residues. Here the CDR3 reads CASSPRRTGGLPANEKLFF. CDR3 DNA sequence: TGTGCCAGCTCACCAAGAAGGACAGGAGGGTTGCCAGCTAATGAAAAACTGTTTTTT.

V usage is TRBV5-6 and J usage is TRBJ1-2; 9 bases are a match to TRBD1. The ends lost 3 bases at V and 5 bases at J; junction bases unmatched: 14. Germline V gene sequence: CDR1 SGHDT, CDR2 YYEEEE. The CDR3 has 17 amino acids. This CDR3 is CASSSSIYRDRAYGYTF. CDR3 sequence (DNA): TGTGCCAGCAGCTCCTCAATTTACCGGGACAGGGCGTATGGCTACACCTTC.

This clone occurred once. The chain links TRBV6-5 to TRBJ2-2, with D possibly being TRBD2 (6 bases). CDR1 MNHEY and CDR2 SVGAGI come from the germline V gene. V gave up 5 bases and J gave up 7 bases, with 8 bases separating them. The CDR3 loop spans 12 amino acids. In DNA, the CDR3 is TGTGCCAGCAGTACGACTAGCGGGGAGCTGTTTTTT. This encodes CASSTTSGELFF.